These 32 T cell receptor beta chains came from one sample sequenced in a study of blood T cells in healthy people across ages. Then a second PCR, running roughly 7 to 11 cycles, was carried out with a sample-barcoded 5' primer and a J-beta primer mix. TCRdb independently ran MiXCR on the 5' RACE reads; one entry per CDR3 protein. The sample lists fewer than 1.5 million distinct CDR3 sequences, 40% to 50% occurring once. Sequencing was performed on blood. Source of these receptors: a woman aged 18-29 years in good health.

This clonotype was detected only a few times. The chain recombines TRBV7-2 with TRBJ1-2, with TRBD1 identical over 11 bases. The CDR3 has 19 residues. Looked up from germline, CDR1 is SGHTA and CDR2 is FQGNSA. V dropped 1 base and J dropped 3; count of bases not matched to a gene: 13. CDR3 amino acids: CASSLGRTGGGGGDYGYTF. In DNA, the CDR3 is TGTGCCAGCAGCTTAGGACGGACAGGGGGCGGGGGTGGAGACTATGGCTACACCTTC.

The chain employs TRBV6-5 and TRBJ2-3, with 9 nucleotides matching TRBD2. The CDR3 consists of 13 residues. Per germline, CDR1 MNHEY and CDR2 SVGAGI. The V and J ends lost 8 bases and 5 bases, in that order; junction bases with no gene match: 5. This CDR3 is CASYGGGGDTQYF. The CDR3 DNA reads as TGTGCCAGCTATGGCGGGGGGGGAGATACGCAGTATTTT.

The chain combines TRBV12-3 or TRBV12-4 with TRBJ2-1; perhaps TRBD2 as D (5 bases). V lost 4 bases, J lost 6 bases, and 10 bases lay in between. This CDR3 region has 13 residues. The CDR3 region has the DNA TGTGCCAGCAGTTCTCGACGGGGCAATGAGCAGTTCTTC. Translated: CASSSRRGNEQFF.

The chain couples TRBV27 to TRBJ1-5; no clear D. The CDR3 is 15 residues long. Trimming stripped 4 bases from V and 7 bases from J, with 17 bases between. Germline values: CDR1 MNHEY, CDR2 SMNVEV (reference sequence). CDR3 amino acids: CASSSKGLTGQPQHF. In nucleotides, the CDR3 is TGTGCCAGCAGTTCAAAGGGTCTCACGGGGCAGCCCCAGCATTTT.

The table lists this clonotype with a few counts. The V gene is TRBV27, the J gene TRBJ1-2; no definite D call. Trimming pared 7 bases from V and 1 base from J, leaving 10 bases between. The CDR3 spans 13 residues. The germline V gene encodes CDR1 MNHEY and CDR2 SMNVEV (reference sequence). Here the CDR3 DNA reads TGTGCCAGCATGCCAAGTCTTAACTATGGCTACACCTTC. Translating it yields CASMPSLNYGYTF.

This clonotype was picked up a small number of times. This rearrangement joins TRBV7-2 to TRBJ1-1, with no clear D. The germline CDR1 and CDR2 sequences are SGHTA and FQGNSA. This CDR3 spans 13 amino acids. Trimming cost V 1 base and J 1 base, with 4 bases left between them. CDR3 sequence: CASSLDANTEAFF. In DNA, the CDR3 is TGTGCCAGCAGCTTAGATGCGAACACTGAAGCTTTCTTT.

The gene calls are TRBV3-1 and TRBJ2-6; TRBD1 matches at 9 bases. Trimming at V came to 5 bases and at J to 1 base, leaving 6 bases not matched to a gene. The CDR3 spans 17 residues. Per germline, CDR1 LGHDT and CDR2 YNNKEL (reference sequence). CDR3 loop: CASSSTGGRSGANVLTF. Here the CDR3 DNA reads TGTGCCAGCAGCTCGACAGGGGGTCGATCTGGGGCCAACGTCCTGACTTTC.

About this clonotype itself: At one end, the junction sequence differs from germline, possibly due to a read error. The DNA for the CDR3 is TGCGCCAGCAACCAAGACCAAGAGACCCAGTACTTC. Residues: CASNQDQETQYF. The chain carries TRBV4-1 and TRBJ2-5; D uncertain. CDR3 length: 12 residues. Per germline, CDR1 MGHRA and CDR2 YSYEKL.

This chain links TRBV20-1 with TRBJ1-1; D remains unclear. Between the trimmed V and J ends, which lost 3 bases and 0 bases, there was a span of 11 bases. This CDR3 contains 14 residues. Germline loops: CDR1 DFQATT, CDR2 SNEGSKA (reference sequence). The CDR3 reads CSASLVGVNTEAFF. CDR3 in DNA: TGCAGTGCTAGTCTTGTTGGAGTGAACACTGAAGCTTTCTTT.

This clonotype was counted only a few times. The genes are TRBV20-1 and TRBJ2-7; 11 bases map to TRBD1. The germline V gene has CDR1 DFQATT and CDR2 SNEGSKA (reference sequence). This CDR3 has 14 residues. The junction had 8 bases not matched to a gene; V was cut back by 7 bases and J by 3 bases. Here the CDR3 reads CSVPGTGGFYEQYF. The CDR3 DNA sequence: TGCAGTGTCCCCGGGACAGGGGGTTTCTACGAGCAGTACTTC.

This rearrangement joins TRBV20-1 to TRBJ2-1, with 12 bases aligning to TRBD2. After removal of 4 bases from V and 8 bases from J, the junction contained 3 bases not matched to a gene. The CDR3 runs to 13 residues. Germline loops: CDR1 DFQATT, CDR2 SNEGSKA (reference sequence). DNA of the CDR3: TGCAGTGCTACCCGGACTAGCGGGGATGAGCAGTTCTTC. It yields the protein CSATRTSGDEQFF.

In its sample, this clonotype was seen a few times. This chain connects TRBV5-6 to TRBJ2-1; 8 nucleotides match TRBD2. Germline assignment: CDR1 SGHDT and CDR2 YYEEEE. Trimming at V came to 0 bases and at J to 15 bases, leaving 11 bases not matched to a gene. The CDR3 totals 14 residues. The CDR3 DNA follows: TGTGCCAGCAGCTTGGATCCAGCGGGAGAGTTTCGGTTCTTC. Its protein is CASSLDPAGEFRFF.

The chain employs TRBV29-1 and TRBJ2-4; 9 bases fit TRBD1. The end of the DNA is better explained by TRBJ2-7, so the J call may be wrong. This CDR3 has 15 amino acids. The germline CDR1 and CDR2 sequences are SQVTM and ANQGSEA. The CDR3 loop is CSVEIPTGGPYEQYF. CDR3 sequence (DNA): TGCAGCGTTGAAATCCCGACAGGGGGGCCCTACGAGCAGTACTTC.

This clonotype was counted a few times. The genes are TRBV28 and TRBJ2-5; D might be TRBD1 (6 bases). This CDR3 spans 17 amino acids. Germline V gene lookup returns CDR1 MDHEN and CDR2 SYDVKM. V lost 1 base and J 2 bases, leaving 17 bases between the germline ends. DNA of the CDR3: TGTGCCAGCAGTTTATTCGGACAGACTATCGCTCAAGAGACCCAGTACTTC. Translation: CASSLFGQTIAQETQYF.

The V call is TRBV6-2 or TRBV6-3, the J call TRBJ1-2; D is possibly TRBD1 (6 bases). Germline CDR1 MNHEY, CDR2 SVGEGT. CDR3 length: 16 residues. V was shortened by 0 bases and J by 0 bases, with 11 bases between the two germline ends. CDR3 in amino acids: CASSYSGTLANYGYTF. CDR3 sequence (DNA): TGTGCCAGCAGTTACTCGGGGACACTAGCTAACTATGGCTACACCTTC.

The genes are TRBV6-1 and TRBJ1-2; 9 nucleotides align to TRBD1. CDR1 is MNHNS and CDR2 is SASEGT in the germline V gene. The CDR3 spans 16 residues. The V and J ends lost 3 bases and 4 bases, in that order; junction bases with no gene match: 9. CDR3 in amino acids: CASSELLGQGFYGYTF. The CDR3, as DNA: TGTGCCAGCAGTGAGTTACTGGGACAGGGATTCTATGGCTACACCTTC.

The J gene is TRBJ2-3, the V gene TRBV11-2; either TRBD1 or TRBD2 may supply D (5 bases each). Trimming shortened V by 5 bases and J by 4 bases, and 19 bases separated the two germline ends. Germline-derived CDR1 and CDR2 are SGHAT and FQNNGV. CDR3 length: 16 residues. CDR3 in amino acids: CASSPLRDPLPDTQYF. CDR3 bases: TGTGCCAGCAGCCCCCTCCGGGACCCCCTCCCAGATACGCAGTATTTT.

This rearrangement joins TRBV12-3 or TRBV12-4 to TRBJ1-1; D remains ambiguous. Trimming pared 3 bases from V and 5 bases from J, leaving 13 bases between. This CDR3 is built from 14 residues. CDR3 sequence: CASSLVPLGTEAFF. The CDR3 DNA reads as TGTGCCAGCAGTTTGGTCCCCTTGGGGACTGAAGCTTTCTTT.

The J gene is TRBJ2-4, the V gene TRBV5-1, with D hard to call. The J call may be wrong; the DNA end is better matched by TRBJ2-7. There are 14 residues in the CDR3. CDR1 is SGHRS and CDR2 is YFSETQ in the germline V gene. The CDR3 DNA follows: TGCGCCAGCAGCTTGGCATGGTCGAAGGGCGAGCAGTACTTC. This sequence encodes CASSLAWSKGEQYF.

This clonotype was detected a few times. In nucleotides, the CDR3 is TGTGCCAGCAGCCAAGTTCCCGGACAGGGGGCTACTGAAGCTTTCTTT. Its translation is CASSQVPGQGATEAFF. V usage is TRBV3-1 and J usage is TRBJ1-1; 11 bases are shared with TRBD1. The CDR3 length is 16 residues. Germline V gene sequence: CDR1 LGHDT, CDR2 YNNKEL (reference sequence). V gave up 1 base and J gave up 5 bases; unmatched junction bases: 6.

As regards this clonotype: At one boundary the junction diverges from the germline segment, which might be a read error. The chain has TRBV3-1 and TRBJ2-1; D possibly matches TRBD1 or TRBD2 (5 bases each). CDR3 length: 16 amino acids. The germline gives CDR1 LGHDT, CDR2 YNNKEL (reference sequence). The CDR3 loop reads CASSPFRDQPYNGQFF. The DNA of the CDR3 is TGTGCCAGCAGCCCTTTCCGGGACCAACCCTACAATGGGCAGTTCTTC.

V usage is TRBV7-9 and J usage is TRBJ2-3; D is ambiguous. Germline CDR1 is SEHNR and CDR2 is FQNEAQ (reference sequence). Trimming left V 8 bases short and J 0 bases short, with 12 bases between. This CDR3 is 14 amino acids long. The CDR3 loop is CASAGWESTDTQYF. The CDR3 bases are TGTGCCAGCGCCGGTTGGGAAAGCACAGATACGCAGTATTTT.

This clonotype was recorded a few times. The chain combines TRBV7-6 with TRBJ2-1; 9 nucleotides agree with TRBD1. CDR1 SGHVS and CDR2 FNYEAQ come from the germline V gene. Unmatched junction bases numbered 6, after V lost 5 bases and J lost 7 bases. CDR3 length: 14 residues. The CDR3 coding sequence is TGTGCCAGCAGCGCGAGACAGGGGGGGAATGAGCAGTTCTTC. Translating gives CASSARQGGNEQFF. The full variable domain, with the rest looked up from reference TRBV7-6 and TRBJ2-1, is GAGVSQSPRYKVTKRGQDVALRCDPISGHVSLYWYRQALGQGPEFLTYFNYEAQQDKSGLPNDRFSAERPEGSISTLTIQRTEQRDSAMYRCASSARQGGNEQFFGPGTRLTVL.

V usage is TRBV29-1 and J usage is TRBJ1-5; perhaps TRBD1 as D (6 bases). The CDR3 totals 14 residues. The ends were cut back, 6 bases at V and 5 bases at J, with 17 bases in the middle. Germline V CDR1 and CDR2: SQVTM, ANQGSEA. CDR3: CSVRSGAGDQPQHF. In nucleotides, the CDR3 is TGCAGCGTGAGATCAGGGGCGGGAGATCAGCCCCAGCATTTT. The full variable domain, rest sourced from reference TRBV29-1 and TRBJ1-5, is SAVISQKPSRDICQRGTSLTIQCQVDSQVTMMFWYRQQPGQSLTLIATANQGSEATYESGFVIDKFPISRPNLTFSTLTVSNMSPEDSSIYLCSVRSGAGDQPQHFGDGTRLSIL.

This rearrangement joins TRBV7-9 to TRBJ2-4, with no clear D. Trimming pared 4 bases from V and 1 base from J, leaving 14 bases between. CDR1 SEHNR and CDR2 FQNEAQ come from the germline V gene (reference sequence). The length of the CDR3 is 16 residues. CDR3 nucleotides: TGTGCCAGCAGCTCAATCGAGAGCCGGGCCAAAAACATTCAGTACTTC. Translation: CASSSIESRAKNIQYF.

This clonotype was observed at least ten times. The chain uses TRBV20-1 and TRBJ2-5; 7 nucleotides line up with TRBD2. The CDR3 extends over 15 amino acids. V shed 0 bases and J 2 bases; nucleotides not matched to a gene: 6. Germline lookup yields CDR1 DFQATT and CDR2 SNEGSKA (reference sequence). CDR3 nucleotides: TGCAGTGCTAGAGATAGCGCAGCGGGGCAAGAGACCCAGTACTTC. It encodes CSARDSAAGQETQYF.

This clonotype was counted between two and nine times. The V call is TRBV3-1, the J call TRBJ1-1; D is perhaps TRBD1 (5 bases). V lost 3 bases to trimming and J lost 7 bases, with 15 bases between them. The CDR3 covers 14 residues. Germline CDR1 LGHDT, CDR2 YNNKEL (reference sequence). The DNA of the CDR3 is TGTGCCAGCAGCCAGGGTACGGGGGTCAATGAAGCTTTCTTT. It is translated as CASSQGTGVNEAFF.

The chain combines TRBV29-1 with TRBJ2-7; TRBD2 is a possible D gene (6 bases). Germline CDR1 SQVTM, CDR2 ANQGSEA. V was pared by 7 bases and J by 4 bases, with 14 bases between. The CDR3 runs to 12 residues. CDR3 region: CSAGASDYEQYF. CDR3 coding DNA: TGCAGCGCCGGGGCTAGCGATTACGAGCAGTACTTC.

This clonotype was seen only a few times. The chain couples TRBV6-5 to TRBJ2-1; the match to TRBD2 covers 8 bases. This CDR3 has 16 amino acids. The V segment lost 4 bases and the J segment 0 bases; nucleotides outside the gene matches: 5. Germline V CDR1 and CDR2: MNHEY, SVGAGI. The CDR3 is CASSSGGAHSYNEQFF. In nucleotides, the CDR3 is TGTGCCAGCAGTTCCGGGGGGGCTCACTCCTACAATGAGCAGTTCTTC.

The chain combines TRBV20-1 with TRBJ2-5; TRBD2 is a possible D gene (5 bases). CDR3 size: 12 residues. Trimming stripped 5 bases from V and 1 base from J, with 8 bases between. Germline-derived CDR1 and CDR2 are DFQATT and SNEGSKA (reference sequence). The CDR3 bases are TGCAGTGCTGGCGGGCTCCAAGAGACCCAGTACTTC. Its translation is CSAGGLQETQYF.

In DNA form, the CDR3 reads TGTGCCAGCAGTTTATCTATCCCTTCCGCCCTCGGCTACGAGCAGTACTTC. Translated: CASSLSIPSALGYEQYF. This chain uses TRBV27 with TRBJ2-7; no reliable D call. Trimming took 0 bases from V and 3 from J, leaving 18 bases between them. CDR1 is MNHEY and CDR2 is SMNVEV in the germline V gene (reference sequence). The CDR3 totals 17 residues.

The chain uses TRBV12-3 or TRBV12-4 and TRBJ1-2, with 11 bases identical to TRBD1. After removal of 8 bases from V and 3 bases from J, the junction contained 2 bases not matched to a gene. The CDR3 runs to 13 residues. In DNA, the CDR3 is TGTGCCAGCGTGGGACAGGGGGACTATGGCTACACCTTC. Encoded protein: CASVGQGDYGYTF.